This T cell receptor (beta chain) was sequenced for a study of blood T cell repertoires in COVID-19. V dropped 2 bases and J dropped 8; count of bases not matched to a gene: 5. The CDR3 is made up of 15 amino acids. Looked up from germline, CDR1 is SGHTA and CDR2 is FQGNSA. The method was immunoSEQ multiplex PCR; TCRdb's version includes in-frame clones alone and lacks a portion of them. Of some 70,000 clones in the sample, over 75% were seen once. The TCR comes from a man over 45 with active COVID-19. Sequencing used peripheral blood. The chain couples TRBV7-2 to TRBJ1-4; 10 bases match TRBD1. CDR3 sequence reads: CASSLLGTGEEKLFF. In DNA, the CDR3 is TGTGCCAGCAGCTTATTAGGGACAGGGGAAGAAAAACTGTTTTTT.